This T cell receptor beta chain was sequenced during a study of identical twins. This CDR3 has 16 amino acids. From germline, CDR1 is SQVTM and CDR2 ANQGSEA. The ends were cut back, 8 bases at V and 8 bases at J, with 28 bases in the middle. Using its own MiXCR run on the 5' RACE reads, TCRdb lists one record per CDR3 protein. The sample has about 340,000 distinct CDR3 sequences; about 12% are singletons. These same records also appear under a second study, on yellow fever vaccine responses in identical twins.

This chain joins TRBV29-1 and TRBJ2-1; D is possibly TRBD2 (7 bases). The sequenced sample consisted of CD8+ T cells sorted from blood. This TCR derives from a woman aged 18-30 years in good health. This CDR3 is CSSPGEGGPPFYEQFF. The CDR3 DNA is TGCAGCTCACCAGGGGAGGGTGGTCCTCCTTTCTATGAGCAGTTCTTC.